This T cell receptor beta chain was recorded in a study of CD8+ T cells in alopecia areata. Overall study findings and caveats: Tofacitinib significantly brought down scalp clonality and expanded CD8+ clones among top 100.

As to this clone: Antigen specificity is unknown.

Treatment described: oral pan-JAK inhibitor, 5-10 mg twice daily. CD4+ and CD8+ T cells were sorted from PBMCs. V lost 4 bases to trimming and J lost 7 bases; unmatched junction nucleotides: 12. This CDR3 is 14 amino acids long. CDR1 and CDR2 from the germline V gene are SQVTM and ANQGSEA. RNA, once extracted, was reverse transcribed into cDNA for use as the sequencing template. Data came from immunoSEQ multiplex PCR; TCRdb stores just in-frame clones and leaves some out. The data contain about 210,000 clones, around three fifths of them singletons. The TCR sequence derives from a human donor with alopecia areata. Sequences were derived from CD4+ T cells sorted from blood, sampled at week 4, from a patient treated with tofacitinib. The genes are TRBV29-1 and TRBJ1-2; 7 bases are a match to TRBD1. The CDR3 bases are TGCAGCGTTGCCCGCCAACAGGGGAGTCTTGGCTACACCTTC. It is translated as CSVARQQGSLGYTF.